A selection of T cell receptor beta chains follows, all from one sample in a study of vaccination effects on CD4 cells after COVID-19. Clones were read by immunoSEQ multiplex PCR, and TCRdb kept only the in-frame ones, dropping some. The data show over 65,000 clones, roughly three quarters seen once. Their antigen targets remain unknown. This sample comprised CD4+ T cells from PBMCs cultured without peptide, obtained before COVID-19 vaccination. These receptors came from a human donor who received a COVID-19 vaccine. The CDR3 runs from the conserved cysteine through the conserved F or W. D genes are given only for firm matches. Size values are once, few and many counts, or a class for expanded clones, and some rows have none.

TRBJ2-3 | TRBV7-2 | - | - | 16 | TGTGCCAGCAGCTCCCTACGGGGGGCTAGCACAGATACGCAGTATTTT | CASSSLRGASTDTQYF
TRBJ2-1 | TRBV7-3 | TRBD1 | few | 12 | TGTGCCAGCGGGACAGGAAGGGATGAGCAGTTCTTC | CASGTGRDEQFF
TRBJ1-5 | TRBV19 | TRBD1 | few | 17 | TGTGCCAGTAGTATTAGGGACAGGGGTGGTGGCAATCAGCCCCAGCATTTT | CASSIRDRGGGNQPQHF
TRBJ1-3 | TRBV18 | - | - | 13 | TGTGCCAGCTCCCCCTATACTGGAAACACCATATATTTT | CASSPYTGNTIYF
TRBJ1-2 | TRBV7-2 | TRBD1 | - | 15 | TGTGCCAGCAGCTTCGGACAGGCGGGTTACTATGGCTACACCTTC | CASSFGQAGYYGYTF
TRBJ2-2 | TRBV24-1 | - | few | 17 | TGTGCCACCAGTGGCTTCCGGCTCGGAGCGAACACCGGGGAGCTGTTTTTT | CATSGFRLGANTGELFF
TRBJ1-4 | TRBV4-1 | TRBD1 | - | 15 | TGCGCCAGCAGCCAAGCCTGGGGACAGGATGAAAAACTGTTTTTT | CASSQAWGQDEKLFF
TRBJ1-2 | TRBV7-9 | - | - | 13 | TGTGCCAGCAGCCGGCACGAAACTATTGGCTACACCTTC | CASSRHETIGYTF
TRBJ1-6 | TRBV9 | - | - | 13 | TGTGCCAGCAGCGCCTGGACAGATTCACCCCTCCACTTT | CASSAWTDSPLHF
TRBJ2-3 | TRBV6-4 | TRBD1 | - | 16 | TGTGCCAGCAGTGATACAGGGGGACAGAGCACAGATACGCAGTATTTT | CASSDTGGQSTDTQYF
TRBJ2-2 | TRBV11-3 | - | - | 14 | TGTGCCAGCAGCTTAATGGGGGCAACCGGGGAGCTGTTTTTT | CASSLMGATGELFF
TRBJ1-1 | TRBV5-1 | - | once | 14 | TGCGCCAGCAGCTTGACGGTGCTGAACACTGAAGCTTTCTTT | CASSLTVLNTEAFF
TRBJ1-1 | TRBV5-1 | - | - | 15 | TGCGCCAGCAGCTTGGAGGGCGGACCGAACACTGAAGCTTTCTTT | CASSLEGGPNTEAFF
TRBJ1-1 | TRBV5-1 | - | - | 14 | TGCGCCAGCAGCTTGAGGGCCCTGAACACTGAAGCTTTCTTT | CASSLRALNTEAFF
TRBJ1-3 | TRBV6-5 | - | - | 15 | TGTGCCAGCAGTTACTCTCGCCGGGTCGGAAACACCATATATTTT | CASSYSRRVGNTIYF
TRBJ2-4 | TRBV9 | - | - | 14 | TGTGCCAGCAGCAACCAACAGGCAACAGACATTCAGTACTTC | CASSNQQATDIQYF